This T cell receptor (beta chain) was sequenced during a study of blood T cell repertoires in COVID-19. Germline CDR1 SGHAT, CDR2 FQNNGV. There are 14 residues in the CDR3. J was trimmed by 1 base and V by 5 bases; bases with no gene match: 2. TCRdb keeps only in-frame clones here, not all; method: immunoSEQ multiplex PCR. In the table there are about 180,000 clones, around 86% of which are singletons. This clonotype originated in a woman in her seventies with COVID-19, enrolled during active disease. The J gene is TRBJ2-1, the V gene TRBV11-2, with 7 positions matching TRBD2. Sequenced: peripheral blood. Written as DNA, the CDR3 is TGTGCCAGCAGCCGGGACTATTCCTACAATGAGCAGTTCTTC. Translation: CASSRDYSYNEQFF.